The source of this TCR beta chain is a study of shared clonotypes between healthy human individuals. In the case of this clone: Its antigen is unidentified.

General study results and limits: Several donors held about 5.1% of naive CD4 clonotypes in common.

The CDR3 is 15 amino acids. J lost 1 base, V lost 8 bases, and 8 bases had no gene match. Germline-derived CDR1 and CDR2 are SSHAT and FNYEAQ (reference sequence). The assay was immunoSEQ multiplex PCR, and TCRdb's table has in-frame clones only and misses some. Of over 800,000 clones listed, 80% to 95% are singletons. Terminally differentiated effector memory CD45RA+ cells were excluded from the naive CD8 cells, which were CD45RO-negative and positively selected for CCR7. Among the donors, all were Caucasian adults who lived in Nashville, Tennessee. This TCR was recovered from a man aged 30 to 39 in good health. The sample comprised naive CD8+ T cells sorted from blood. The chain combines TRBV7-7 with TRBJ2-1; 7 positions agree with TRBD2. The CDR3 DNA is TGTGCCAGCCATAAACTAGCGCGATCCTACAATGAGCAGTTCTTC. It yields the protein CASHKLARSYNEQFF.